These T cell receptor beta chains were read from a single sample in a study. In TCRdb, the RT-PCR reads were re-called with MiXCR into one record per CDR3 protein. The repertoire includes about 680,000 distinct CDR3 sequences, about 14% of them detected once, and 3.6% sits in the top ten. The sample comprised memory CD4+ T cells from blood. These TCRs come from a female donor in good health, serving as a healthy control. Each CDR3 is given with its conserved first and last residue. Fields, in order: J gene, D gene, clone size, V gene, CDR3 protein, CDR3 DNA. D genes are given only for firm matches. Clone size is stated in some rows and not others, as once, few, many or a class when expanded.

>TRBJ2-7|NA|few|TRBV5-6
CASSLVSGVGYEQYF
TGTGCCAGCAGCTTGGTATCGGGGGTGGGCTACGAGCAGTACTTC
>TRBJ2-5|TRBD1|many|TRBV5-8
CASSRGTGYETQYF
TGTGCCAGCAGCCGCGGGACAGGCTATGAGACCCAGTACTTC
>TRBJ2-5|NA|many|TRBV6-2/TRBV6-3
CASTSTRGTQYF
TGTGCCAGCACATCAACGAGGGGGACCCAGTACTTC
>TRBJ2-7|NA|many|TRBV12-3/TRBV12-4
CASSSDTREQYF
TGTGCCAGCAGTTCGGACACGCGCGAGCAGTACTTC
>TRBJ2-3|NA|many|TRBV6-5
CASSYSWAGTQYF
TGTGCCAGCAGTTACTCGTGGGCTGGTACGCAGTATTTT
>TRBJ1-1|NA|few|TRBV6-5
CASTRTVTLMNTEAFF
TGTGCCAGCACCAGGACAGTGACCTTAATGAACACTGAAGCTTTCTTT
>TRBJ1-1|NA|few|TRBV5-1
CASKEPNTEAFF
TGCGCCAGCAAGGAGCCGAACACTGAAGCTTTCTTT
>TRBJ2-7|TRBD2|many|TRBV20-1
CSARPRDYYEQYF
TGCAGTGCTAGGCCCCGGGACTACTACGAGCAGTACTTC
>TRBJ2-2|NA|few|TRBV12-5
CASGLVVGGAALAGELFF
TGTGCTAGTGGTTTGGTAGTCGGAGGGGCCGCGTTGGCCGGGGAGCTGTTTTTT
>TRBJ1-2|NA|few|TRBV7-2
CASSLSGAAGYTF
TGTGCCAGCAGCTTAAGCGGGGCGGCGGGCTACACCTTC
>TRBJ2-1|TRBD1|once|TRBV11-2
CASSFERTGRNEQFF
TGTGCCAGCAGCTTCGAGCGGACAGGGCGCAATGAGCAGTTCTTC
>TRBJ2-3|NA|many|TRBV6-1
CASERPDPGTDTQYF
TGTGCCAGCGAGAGACCGGACCCCGGCACAGATACGCAGTATTTT
>TRBJ1-1|TRBD1|few|TRBV6-5
CASSYGGQVKGTEAFF
TGTGCCAGCAGTTACGGGGGACAGGTGAAGGGCACTGAAGCTTTCTTT
>TRBJ1-1|NA|few|TRBV12-3/TRBV12-4
CASRWGGPNTEAFF
TGTGCCAGCAGATGGGGAGGACCGAACACTGAAGCTTTCTTT
>TRBJ2-1|TRBD2|NA|TRBV2
CASKRDVGNEQFF
TGTGCCAGCAAGCGGGATGTTGGGAATGAGCAGTTCTTC
>TRBJ2-1|TRBD1|once|TRBV28
CASSEGAWNEQFF
TGTGCCAGCAGTGAGGGGGCATGGAATGAGCAGTTCTTC
>TRBJ2-3|NA|NA|TRBV3-1
CASSQVRRAGDTQYF
TGTGCCAGCAGCCAAGTCAGGAGGGCAGGAGATACGCAGTATTTT
>TRBJ1-1|NA|many|TRBV7-2
CASSLEPGVTEAFF
TGTGCCAGCAGCTTAGAGCCAGGGGTAACTGAAGCTTTCTTT
>TRBJ1-3|NA|NA|TRBV30
CAWRGAGNTIYF
TGTGCCTGGAGGGGAGCTGGAAACACCATATATTTT
>TRBJ2-6|NA|NA|TRBV7-3
CASSLSPTVAGANVLTF
TGTGCCAGCAGCTTAAGCCCGACAGTCGCTGGGGCCAACGTCCTGACTTTC
>TRBJ2-3|NA|many|TRBV18
CASSPRPDTQYF
TGTGCCAGCTCACCACGGCCAGATACGCAGTATTTT
>TRBJ1-5|NA|NA|TRBV6-2/TRBV6-3
CASSYSTSGNQPQHF
TGTGCCAGCAGTTACTCGACGTCAGGCAATCAGCCCCAGCATTTT
>TRBJ2-1|TRBD2|NA|TRBV24-1
CATSDRDGTSIYNEQFF
TGTGCCACCAGTGACCGGGATGGGACTAGCATCTACAATGAGCAGTTCTTC
>TRBJ1-1|NA|NA|TRBV5-5
CASSLSGTRFPNTEAFF
TGTGCCAGCAGCTTGAGTGGGACGAGGTTCCCAAACACTGAAGCTTTCTTT
>TRBJ2-5|TRBD1|many|TRBV20-1
CSARDWTGQAQYF
TGCAGTGCTAGGGATTGGACAGGACAGGCCCAGTACTTC
>TRBJ2-2|NA|many|TRBV6-2/TRBV6-3
CASSYGHTGELFF
TGTGCCAGCAGTTATGGGCACACCGGGGAGCTGTTTTTT
>TRBJ1-4|NA|NA|TRBV28
CASSLWGPNEKLFF
TGTGCCAGCAGTTTATGGGGGCCTAATGAAAAACTGTTTTTT
>TRBJ1-6|NA|few|TRBV4-3
CASSQEGASASPLHF
TGCGCCAGCAGCCAAGAAGGGGCAAGCGCTTCACCCCTCCACTTT
>TRBJ1-5|NA|few|TRBV12-3/TRBV12-4
CASSPSYRTNQPQHF
TGTGCCAGCAGTCCCTCTTACAGAACCAATCAGCCCCAGCATTTT
>TRBJ1-1|TRBD1|NA|TRBV29-1
CSVENPGTGHTEAFF
TGCAGCGTTGAAAATCCCGGGACAGGGCACACTGAAGCTTTCTTT
>TRBJ1-5|TRBD1|few|TRBV18
CASSPSDRGIGNQPQHF
TGTGCCAGCTCACCGTCGGACAGGGGTATAGGCAATCAGCCCCAGCATTTT
>TRBJ2-7|TRBD1|many|TRBV29-1
CSVGTGDGEQYF
TGCAGCGTTGGGACAGGGGATGGCGAGCAGTACTTC
>TRBJ2-2|NA|few|TRBV7-2
CASSVGIANTGELFF
TGTGCCAGCAGTGTGGGGATCGCGAACACCGGGGAGCTGTTTTTT
>TRBJ2-2|TRBD1|NA|TRBV7-8
CASSPSGTALRSGELFF
TGTGCCAGCAGCCCATCCGGGACAGCCCTAAGAAGCGGGGAGCTGTTTTTT
>TRBJ2-7|TRBD1|few|TRBV6-5
CASSYTGQGTYEQYF
TGTGCCAGCAGTTACACTGGACAGGGTACCTACGAGCAGTACTTC
>TRBJ2-5|TRBD2|many|TRBV10-3
CAISEGKVSGGETQYF
TGTGCCATCAGTGAGGGGAAAGTATCGGGGGGAGAGACCCAGTACTTC
>TRBJ2-5|NA|many|TRBV6-5
CASSYGRETQYF
TGTGCCAGCAGTTACGGGAGAGAGACCCAGTACTTC
>TRBJ1-5|NA|NA|TRBV27
CASSPYNQPQHF
TGTGCCAGCAGTCCCTACAATCAGCCCCAGCATTTT
>TRBJ2-1|TRBD2|many|TRBV5-1
CASSTVGLAYNEQFF
TGCGCCAGCAGTACGGTGGGACTAGCGTACAATGAGCAGTTCTTC
>TRBJ2-5|TRBD2|NA|TRBV19
CASRSGSYRGETQYF
TGTGCCAGTCGTAGCGGGAGTTATCGAGGAGAGACCCAGTACTTC
>TRBJ2-7|NA|few|TRBV20-1
CSASQRNYEQYF
TGCAGTGCTAGTCAGAGAAACTACGAGCAGTACTTC
>TRBJ2-3|NA|few|TRBV12-3/TRBV12-4
CASGMSTDTQYF
TGTGCCAGCGGAATGAGCACAGATACGCAGTATTTT
>TRBJ2-7|TRBD2|few|TRBV20-1
CSLGGDNTYEQYF
TGCAGCCTCGGGGGGGATAACACCTACGAGCAGTACTTC
>TRBJ2-7|TRBD2|many|TRBV20-1
CSAPLAGGSYEQYF
TGCAGTGCTCCACTAGCGGGAGGGTCCTACGAGCAGTACTTC
>TRBJ1-2|NA|many|TRBV6-5
CASRADSRRGYTF
TGTGCCAGCAGGGCGGACAGTCGGAGGGGCTACACCTTC
>TRBJ2-1|NA|many|TRBV5-1
CASSLGGAAYNEQFF
TGCGCCAGCAGCTTGGGAGGGGCGGCCTACAATGAGCAGTTCTTC
>TRBJ2-3|NA|NA|TRBV5-1
CASSLQGEGTDTQYF
TGCGCCAGCAGCTTACAGGGAGAGGGCACAGATACGCAGTATTTT
>TRBJ2-6|TRBD1|NA|TRBV12-3/TRBV12-4
CASSGTGPSGANVLTF
TGTGCCAGCAGTGGGACAGGGCCGTCTGGGGCCAACGTCCTGACTTTC
>TRBJ2-5|NA|once|TRBV7-6
CASSAPGGRKETQYF
TGTGCCAGCAGCGCACCTGGGGGGCGCAAAGAGACCCAGTACTTC
>TRBJ2-1|TRBD1|few|TRBV20-1
CSASGTVIAYNEQFF
TGCAGTGCGTCCGGGACAGTTATAGCCTACAATGAGCAGTTCTTC
>TRBJ2-3|NA|NA|TRBV7-2
CASSFSFRDPTDTQYF
TGTGCCAGCAGCTTCAGTTTTCGGGACCCCACAGATACGCAGTATTTT
>TRBJ1-5|NA|NA|TRBV3-1
CASSQGTLGEQPQHF
TGTGCCAGCAGCCAAGGCACGCTAGGAGAGCAGCCCCAGCATTTT
>TRBJ1-2|TRBD1|few|TRBV10-3
CAISPGQGNGYTF
TGTGCCATCAGTCCGGGACAGGGTAACGGCTACACCTTC